These T cell receptor beta chains were read from a single sample in a study of early stage breast cancer tumors. Data came from immunoSEQ multiplex PCR; TCRdb stores just in-frame clones and leaves some out. The sample contains roughly 30,000 clones, around three fifths of which appear only once. Sequencing input: breast tumor tissue. The origin of the receptors is a person between 50 and 60 years old with breast cancer. The conserved cysteine and the conserved F or W are not part of the CDR3 here. Size values are once, few and many counts, or a class for expanded clones, and some rows have none.

v_call	j_call	clone_size	cdr3_aa
TRBV5-6	TRBJ2-1	-	ASSLDTGTSWL
TRBV28	TRBJ1-2	few	ASSLTANYGYT
TRBV14	TRBJ1-5	few	ASSLGINRGRPQH
TRBV5-6	TRBJ2-1	-	ASSLAAGGYGGYNEQF
TRBV12-2	TRBJ2-1	few	ASRLPTVPYNEQF
TRBV5-1	TRBJ2-5	few	ASSTLQTQY
TRBV29-1	TRBJ1-2	few	SANRDGGSYT
TRBV2	TRBJ2-7	-	ASSEEGTPSYEQY
TRBV10-3	TRBJ2-1	-	AISGNRTSGTYNEQF
TRBV5-1	TRBJ2-7	-	ASSSRGQGSYEQY
TRBV19	TRBJ2-1	-	ASDPGQSSYNEQF